The clone carrying this T cell receptor (beta chain) was detected a few times. Antigen unknown. This record belongs to a study of cytomegalovirus exposure and HLA in healthy donors. Study overall: Caucasian-associated ancestry cluster membership applied to about 83% of over 350 genotyped donors.

Looked up from germline, CDR1 is SGHRS and CDR2 is YFSETQ. Trimming removed 2 bases at V and 2 bases at J, with 10 bases between. The CDR3 loop spans 14 amino acids. Both 60 Vbeta primers and 13 Jbeta primers went into the PCR. The repertoire was sequenced with immunoSEQ multiplex PCR; TCRdb's copy has only in-frame clones and lacks some. The data hold roughly 200,000 clones, with about 9.4% observed a single time. Whole-study results and caveats: The authors later found HLA-associated TCR beta chains more clonally expanded than equally common others. Fewer N-insertions (relative to the 666-donor mean) were reportedly seen in an Asian-associated ancestry cluster in a later analysis.

Healthy bone marrow donors made up the cohort. V is TRBV5-1 and J is TRBJ1-1; D is ambiguous. The sample comprised PBMCs. This TCR derives from a woman aged 30 to 39 in good health and CMV-seropositive. The CDR3 is CASSFLGPNTEAFF. The DNA of the CDR3 is TGCGCCAGCAGCTTCCTTGGCCCTAACACTGAAGCTTTCTTT.